The rows below give T cell receptor beta chains drawn from one sample of a study of CD8 T cells in Susac syndrome. TCRdb ran MiXCR on the immunoSEQ multiplex PCR reads and lists one entry per CDR3 protein. The profile covers approximately 280,000 distinct CDR3 sequences, with approximately 85% appearing a single time and 0.11% taken by the ten largest. Sequencing was done on a sample of CD8+ T cells from PBMCs. Source of these receptors: a human donor with multiple sclerosis. Each CDR3 is given with its conserved first and last residue. A D gene is named only where the DNA matches it firmly. The size field is filled for only some rows; it gives once, few, many or a size class.

DNA: TGTGCCAGCAGTTTACCCGGACAAACCACAGATACGCAGTATTTT
CDR3: CASSLPGQTTDTQYF
V: TRBV27
size: .
D: .
J: TRBJ2-3

DNA: TGTGCCAGCAGTTTGTGGGGACAGGAGAACACCGGGGAGCTGTTTTTT
CDR3: CASSLWGQENTGELFF
V: TRBV28
size: .
D: TRBD1
J: TRBJ2-2

DNA: TGTGCCAGCAGCGAATACAGGATCCCCCTCTCTGGAAACACCATATATTTT
CDR3: CASSEYRIPLSGNTIYF
V: TRBV9
size: .
D: .
J: TRBJ1-3

DNA: TGTGCCAGCAGTGAATTTTTGGGAAATGAGCAGTTCTTC
CDR3: CASSEFLGNEQFF
V: TRBV25-1
size: .
D: .
J: TRBJ2-1

DNA: TGTGCCAGCAGTTCCGGGACAGGGGACTACGAGCAGTACTTC
CDR3: CASSSGTGDYEQYF
V: TRBV7-9
size: .
D: TRBD1
J: TRBJ2-7

DNA: TGCGCCAGCAGGGTAAGCGGGCGGAGGAACAATGAGCAGTTCTTC
CDR3: CASRVSGRRNNEQFF
V: TRBV10-2
size: .
D: .
J: TRBJ2-1

DNA: TGTGCCAGTCGAGGGAGGGGAGATGGGAGGCAGTACTTC
CDR3: CASRGRGDGRQYF
V: TRBV6-1
size: few
D: TRBD2
J: TRBJ2-7

DNA: TGTGCCAGCAGCGCAGACATGCGTTCCCCTGAAGCTTTCTTT
CDR3: CASSADMRSPEAFF
V: TRBV9
size: .
D: .
J: TRBJ1-1

DNA: TGTGCCAGCAGTGAGGGGACGGCTGGGCAGTACTTC
CDR3: CASSEGTAGQYF
V: TRBV6-1
size: .
D: .
J: TRBJ2-7

DNA: TGTGCCAGCAGCTTAAGATCTGGGCTAGCGGCCTACAATGAGCAGTTCTTC
CDR3: CASSLRSGLAAYNEQFF
V: TRBV7-3
size: .
D: TRBD2
J: TRBJ2-1

DNA: TGTGCCAGCGGGCAGGGCCGCTCCTACGAGCAGTACTTC
CDR3: CASGQGRSYEQYF
V: TRBV13
size: .
D: .
J: TRBJ2-7

DNA: TGTGCCAGCAGCTTAGCAGCGGGAGTTGGGGATACGCAGTATTTT
CDR3: CASSLAAGVGDTQYF
V: TRBV7-9
size: .
D: TRBD2
J: TRBJ2-3

DNA: TGTGCCAGCAGCTTGCGTGTTGGCAGGTCCTGGGACGAGCAGTACTTC
CDR3: CASSLRVGRSWDEQYF
V: TRBV5-5
size: .
D: .
J: TRBJ2-7

DNA: TGTGCCAGTAGTATACAAGGATCCACTGAAGCTTTCTTT
CDR3: CASSIQGSTEAFF
V: TRBV19
size: .
D: .
J: TRBJ1-1

DNA: TGTGCCAGCAGCGACTCCTACGACGGGGAAACTAGCACAGATACGCAGTATTTT
CDR3: CASSDSYDGETSTDTQYF
V: TRBV9
size: .
D: .
J: TRBJ2-3

DNA: TGCGCCAGCAGCTTGGAGGCTAGCGGGAGCCTCTCCTACGAGCAGTACTTC
CDR3: CASSLEASGSLSYEQYF
V: TRBV5-1
size: .
D: TRBD2
J: TRBJ2-7

DNA: TGTGCCAGCAGCCCAGGGGGATACCAGCCCCAGCATTTT
CDR3: CASSPGGYQPQHF
V: TRBV12-3/TRBV12-4
size: .
D: TRBD1
J: TRBJ1-5

DNA: TGTGCCAGCAGCCCGGGCGGGAGCTTCTACGAGCAGTACTTC
CDR3: CASSPGGSFYEQYF
V: TRBV9
size: few
D: TRBD2
J: TRBJ2-7

DNA: TGTGCCAGCAGCTCTACAAAAAGACTCCGGGACGGAGATAAAGAGACCCAGTACTTC
CDR3: CASSSTKRLRDGDKETQYF
V: TRBV7-9
size: .
D: .
J: TRBJ2-5

DNA: TGTGCCAGCTCACAGGAAGGTAGTCCCTACGAGCAGTACTTC
CDR3: CASSQEGSPYEQYF
V: TRBV18
size: .
D: .
J: TRBJ2-7

DNA: TGTGCCAGCAGCCAATTCCTCACCTACGAGCAGTACTTC
CDR3: CASSQFLTYEQYF
V: TRBV3-1
size: few
D: .
J: TRBJ2-7

DNA: TGTGCCAGCAGCTTTGACAGGGTGACCACTGAAGCTTTCTTT
CDR3: CASSFDRVTTEAFF
V: TRBV13
size: .
D: TRBD1
J: TRBJ1-1

DNA: TGCGCCAGCAGCTTCTCCCGTGACAATAGTGATGATACGCAGTATTTT
CDR3: CASSFSRDNSDDTQYF
V: TRBV5-1
size: .
D: .
J: TRBJ2-3

DNA: TGTGCCAGCAGCCTCGGCAGGGATGGAGATCGGTTCTTC
CDR3: CASSLGRDGDRFF
V: TRBV7-9
size: once
D: .
J: TRBJ2-1

DNA: TGCGCCAGCAGCTTGGTCCCCGGGACAGGGGACTATGGCTACACCTTC
CDR3: CASSLVPGTGDYGYTF
V: TRBV5-1
size: .
D: TRBD1
J: TRBJ1-2

DNA: TGTGCCAGCAGTCCCGAGGGACTAGCGGGGTACAATGAGCAGTTCTTC
CDR3: CASSPEGLAGYNEQFF
V: TRBV12-3/TRBV12-4
size: .
D: TRBD2
J: TRBJ2-1

DNA: TGTGCCAGCAGCGTAAGCTTTCGGGACGAGAACACCGGGGAGCTGTTTTTT
CDR3: CASSVSFRDENTGELFF
V: TRBV9
size: .
D: .
J: TRBJ2-2

DNA: TGTGCCAGCAGACACCTCGACGGTTACGAGCAGTACTTC
CDR3: CASRHLDGYEQYF
V: TRBV27
size: .
D: .
J: TRBJ2-7

DNA: TGTGCCAGCGGCGGGGGAGGGTCCTACGAGCAGTACTTC
CDR3: CASGGGGSYEQYF
V: TRBV5-6
size: .
D: TRBD2
J: TRBJ2-7

DNA: TGTGCCAGCAGCGTAGGGGTGCTCCCGAATGAGCAGTTCTTC
CDR3: CASSVGVLPNEQFF
V: TRBV9
size: .
D: .
J: TRBJ2-1

DNA: TGTGCCAGCAGCTTCGAGGGGCGGGAGGCGCTTACAGATACGCAGTATTTT
CDR3: CASSFEGREALTDTQYF
V: TRBV5-8
size: .
D: TRBD2
J: TRBJ2-3

DNA: TGCGCCAGCAGCCAAGGAGCGGGGGGCCACTACGAGCAGTACTTC
CDR3: CASSQGAGGHYEQYF
V: TRBV4-1
size: .
D: TRBD2
J: TRBJ2-7

DNA: TGTGCCAGCACTAACAGAGAGCGGCATGAGCAGTTCTTC
CDR3: CASTNRERHEQFF
V: TRBV25-1
size: .
D: .
J: TRBJ2-1

DNA: TGTGCCAGCAGTGATGGGTACACTGAAGCTTTCTTT
CDR3: CASSDGYTEAFF
V: TRBV2
size: .
D: .
J: TRBJ1-1

DNA: TGTGCCAGCAATAACAGGGGAATCACAGATACGCAGTATTTT
CDR3: CASNNRGITDTQYF
V: TRBV28
size: .
D: TRBD1
J: TRBJ2-3

DNA: TGCAGCGTTATAGGACGGCTCCGGGAGACCCAGTACTTC
CDR3: CSVIGRLRETQYF
V: TRBV29-1
size: .
D: .
J: TRBJ2-5

DNA: TGTGCCAGCAGCTTGGGAGGGCCGGGCAATGAGCAGTTCTTC
CDR3: CASSLGGPGNEQFF
V: TRBV11-2
size: .
D: TRBD2
J: TRBJ2-1

DNA: TGTGCCAGCAGCCTACATAGGGGGAACACTGAAGCTTTCTTT
CDR3: CASSLHRGNTEAFF
V: TRBV27
size: .
D: .
J: TRBJ1-1

DNA: TGTGCCAGCAGCTTAGCGGGAGTGGACAATGAGCAGTTCTTC
CDR3: CASSLAGVDNEQFF
V: TRBV7-9
size: .
D: .
J: TRBJ2-1

DNA: TGTGCCACCCTCCATAGGACTATCTACAATGAGCAGTTCTTC
CDR3: CATLHRTIYNEQFF
V: TRBV12-3/TRBV12-4
size: .
D: .
J: TRBJ2-1

DNA: TGCGCCAGCAGCCATGGAGGGGAGGACACTGAAGCTTTCTTT
CDR3: CASSHGGEDTEAFF
V: TRBV5-1
size: .
D: .
J: TRBJ1-1

DNA: TGTGCCAGCCATCCCCTAGCGCCGGCCAAAAACATTCAGTACTTC
CDR3: CASHPLAPAKNIQYF
V: TRBV2
size: .
D: .
J: TRBJ2-4

DNA: TGTGCCAGTAGTACTCCCGAAGTCGCTTTCTTT
CDR3: CASSTPEVAFF
V: TRBV19
size: once
D: .
J: TRBJ1-1

DNA: TGCGCCAGCAGCCCCAGGGGGATCGGGGAGGGGTACGAGCAGTACTTC
CDR3: CASSPRGIGEGYEQYF
V: TRBV4-1
size: .
D: .
J: TRBJ2-7

DNA: TGCGCCAGCAGCCCGTTGGGACCTACTTCGGGTGAGCAGTTCTTC
CDR3: CASSPLGPTSGEQFF
V: TRBV4-1
size: .
D: .
J: TRBJ2-1

DNA: TGTGCCAGCAGTTTATTGGGCGCGCAGGTTAATGAGCAGTTCTTC
CDR3: CASSLLGAQVNEQFF
V: TRBV28
size: .
D: .
J: TRBJ2-1

DNA: TGTGCCAGCAGCGACCCCTCTGCTGAAGCTTTCTTT
CDR3: CASSDPSAEAFF
V: TRBV7-3
size: .
D: .
J: TRBJ1-1

DNA: TGTGCCAGCAGCCAACGGCTCTACAATGAGCAGTTCTTC
CDR3: CASSQRLYNEQFF
V: TRBV4-2
size: .
D: .
J: TRBJ2-1

DNA: TGTGCCAACTTACGAGGCAGGGGCGACGCTTACGAGCAGTACTTC
CDR3: CANLRGRGDAYEQYF
V: TRBV2
size: .
D: .
J: TRBJ2-7

DNA: TGCGCCAGCAGCCAAAAGTCGGCTAGCGGGAGTGTGGCCTACGAGCAGTACTTC
CDR3: CASSQKSASGSVAYEQYF
V: TRBV4-1
size: few
D: TRBD2
J: TRBJ2-7

DNA: TGCAGCGTTGAAGAAAAGGCGGGTTGGGAAGGCTACACCTTC
CDR3: CSVEEKAGWEGYTF
V: TRBV29-1
size: .
D: .
J: TRBJ1-2

DNA: TGTGCCAGCAGGGTCCAAGGCGGGAGGGCTCAAGATACGCAGTATTTT
CDR3: CASRVQGGRAQDTQYF
V: TRBV28
size: .
D: TRBD2
J: TRBJ2-3

DNA: TGTGCCAGCAGCCGCGGGACAGGGGGCGCGAGGCCCCTTGAAGCTTTCTTT
CDR3: CASSRGTGGARPLEAFF
V: TRBV28
size: .
D: TRBD1
J: TRBJ1-1

DNA: TGTGCCAGCAGCCAAAACACCGGGAACGATGAAAAACTGTTTTTT
CDR3: CASSQNTGNDEKLFF
V: TRBV7-8
size: .
D: .
J: TRBJ1-4

DNA: TGTGCCAGTAGTATGGCCGGGTTCACCGGGGAGCTGTTTTTT
CDR3: CASSMAGFTGELFF
V: TRBV19
size: .
D: .
J: TRBJ2-2

DNA: TGTGCCAGCAGCCAATCCCGAAAACTAGCGGCGTCCTACAATGAGCAGTTCTTC
CDR3: CASSQSRKLAASYNEQFF
V: TRBV3-1
size: .
D: TRBD2
J: TRBJ2-1

DNA: TGTGCCAGCAGCCCCCATTCAGGGAAGGAGACCCAGTACTTC
CDR3: CASSPHSGKETQYF
V: TRBV9
size: .
D: .
J: TRBJ2-5

DNA: TGTGCCAGCAGCTCCCTGTGGGGGATGAACACTGAAGCTTTCTTT
CDR3: CASSSLWGMNTEAFF
V: TRBV11-1
size: .
D: .
J: TRBJ1-1

DNA: TGTGCCAGCAGCGTAGGGCTAGCGCCTTACGAGCAGTACTTC
CDR3: CASSVGLAPYEQYF
V: TRBV9
size: few
D: .
J: TRBJ2-7

DNA: TGTGCCAGCAAGGGGACGGCTACCTACGAGCAGTACTTC
CDR3: CASKGTATYEQYF
V: TRBV5-4
size: once
D: .
J: TRBJ2-7